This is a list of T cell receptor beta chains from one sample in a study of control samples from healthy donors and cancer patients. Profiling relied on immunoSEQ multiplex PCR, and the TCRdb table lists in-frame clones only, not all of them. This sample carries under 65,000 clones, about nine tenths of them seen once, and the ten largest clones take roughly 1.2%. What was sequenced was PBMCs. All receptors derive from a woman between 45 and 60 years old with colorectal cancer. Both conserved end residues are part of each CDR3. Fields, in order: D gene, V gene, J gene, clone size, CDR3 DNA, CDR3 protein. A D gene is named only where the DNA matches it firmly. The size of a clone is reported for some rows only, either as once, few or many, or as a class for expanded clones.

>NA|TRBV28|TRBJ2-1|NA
TGTGCCAGCACCTCCCCCGGTTCCTACAATGAGCAGTTCTTC
CASTSPGSYNEQFF
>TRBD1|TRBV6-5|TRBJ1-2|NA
TGTGCCAGCAGACGGACAGGGAGCTATGGCTACACCTTC
CASRRTGSYGYTF
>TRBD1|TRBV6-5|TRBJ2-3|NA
TGTGCCAGCAGCCAAGACCCAGGGGGTGTAGATACGCAGTATTTT
CASSQDPGGVDTQYF
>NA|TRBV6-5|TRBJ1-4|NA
TGTGCCAGCAGCTTTTCCGTTCTTGGTGAAAAACTGTTTTTT
CASSFSVLGEKLFF
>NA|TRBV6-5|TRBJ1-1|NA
TGTGCCAGCGGCAGGGGCAACACTGAAGCTTTCTTT
CASGRGNTEAFF
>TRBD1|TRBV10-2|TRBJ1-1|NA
TGCGCCAGCAGTGGCCGGGGGACAGGGGTGGGCGAAGCTTTCTTT
CASSGRGTGVGEAFF
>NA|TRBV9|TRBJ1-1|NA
TGTGCCAGCAGCGTACACCCGGATCGGTGGGCTGAAGCTTTCTTT
CASSVHPDRWAEAFF
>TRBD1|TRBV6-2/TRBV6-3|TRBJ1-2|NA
TGTGCCAGCAGTTACGCCGGACAGGGGGGTGGCTACACCTTC
CASSYAGQGGGYTF
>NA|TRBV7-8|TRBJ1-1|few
TGTGCCAGCAGCCCAACGGCGGGACAAAGGAACACTGAAGCTTTCTTT
CASSPTAGQRNTEAFF
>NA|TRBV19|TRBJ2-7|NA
TGTGCCAGTAGTACCCAAGGGGACTCCTACGAGCAGTACTTC
CASSTQGDSYEQYF
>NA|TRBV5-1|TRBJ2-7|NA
TGCGCCAGCAGCCCCCGGCTGGGTCCCGGGTACGAGCAGTACTTC
CASSPRLGPGYEQYF
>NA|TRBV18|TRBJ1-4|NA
TGTGCCAGCTCACCACCGTCGGGTCAGGAAAAACTGTTTTTT
CASSPPSGQEKLFF
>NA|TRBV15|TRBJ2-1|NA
TGTGCCACCAGCAGAGATAGACTAGACAATGAGCAGTTCTTC
CATSRDRLDNEQFF
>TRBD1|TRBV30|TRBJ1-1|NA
TGTGCCTGGAGTGCCCCCAGGACAGGGTTTGGAACTGAAGCTTTCTTT
CAWSAPRTGFGTEAFF